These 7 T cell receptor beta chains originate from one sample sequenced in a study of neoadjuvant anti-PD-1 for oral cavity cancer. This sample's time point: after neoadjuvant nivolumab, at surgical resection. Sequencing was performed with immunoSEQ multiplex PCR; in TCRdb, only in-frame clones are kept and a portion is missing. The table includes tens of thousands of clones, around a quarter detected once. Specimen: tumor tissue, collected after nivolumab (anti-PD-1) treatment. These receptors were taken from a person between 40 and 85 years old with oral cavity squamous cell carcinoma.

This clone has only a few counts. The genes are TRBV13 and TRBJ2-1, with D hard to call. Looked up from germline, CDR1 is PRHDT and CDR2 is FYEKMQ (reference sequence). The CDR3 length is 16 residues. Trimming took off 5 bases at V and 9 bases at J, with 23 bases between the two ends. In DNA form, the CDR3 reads TGTGCCAGCAGCGGTCGAGGAGACCTACGTCCGCTTGAGCAGTTCTTC. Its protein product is CASSGRGDLRPLEQFF.

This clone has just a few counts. The CDR3 nucleotides are TGTGCCAGCAGCTTACCCGGATTAAACAATGAGCAGTTCTTC. Protein sequence: CASSLPGLNNEQFF. The chain links TRBV7-9 to TRBJ2-1; no reliable D call. Between the trimmed V and J ends, which lost 2 bases and 5 bases, there was a span of 10 bases. This CDR3 has 14 residues. Germline CDR1 SEHNR, CDR2 FQNEAQ (reference sequence). Full variable domain (missing parts from reference TRBV7-9 and TRBJ2-1): DTGVSQNPRHKITKRGQNVTFRCDPISEHNRLYWYRQTLGQGPEFLTYFQNEAQLEKSRLLSDRFSAERPKGSFSTLEIQRTEQGDSAMYLCASSLPGLNNEQFFGPGTRLTVL.

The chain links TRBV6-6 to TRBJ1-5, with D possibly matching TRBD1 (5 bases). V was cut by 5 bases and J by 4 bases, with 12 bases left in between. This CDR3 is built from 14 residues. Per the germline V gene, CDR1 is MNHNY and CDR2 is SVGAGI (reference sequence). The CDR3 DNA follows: TGTGCCAGCAGTGAGTTACAGGAGAATCAGCCCCAGCATTTT. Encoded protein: CASSELQENQPQHF.

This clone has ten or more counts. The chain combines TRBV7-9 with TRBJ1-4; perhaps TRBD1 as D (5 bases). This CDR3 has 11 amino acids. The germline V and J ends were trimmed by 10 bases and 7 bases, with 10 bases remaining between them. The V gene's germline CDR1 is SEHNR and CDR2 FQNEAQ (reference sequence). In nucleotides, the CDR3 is TGTGCCAAAGACAGTGGTGAAAAACTGTTTTTT. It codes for CAKDSGEKLFF.

CDR3 DNA: TGTGCCAGCAGCGCGGACAGGGTACAGCCCCAGCATTTT. It codes for CASSADRVQPQHF. V is TRBV11-2 and J is TRBJ1-5; 8 positions match TRBD1. The CDR3 is 13 amino acids. After removal of 5 bases from V and 7 bases from J, the junction contained 4 bases not matched to a gene. The germline V gene encodes CDR1 SGHAT and CDR2 FQNNGV.

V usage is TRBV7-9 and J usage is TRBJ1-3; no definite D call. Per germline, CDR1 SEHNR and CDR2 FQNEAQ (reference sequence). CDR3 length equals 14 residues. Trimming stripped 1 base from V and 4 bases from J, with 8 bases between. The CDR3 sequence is CASSLGSDGNTIYF. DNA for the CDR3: TGTGCCAGCAGCTTAGGTTCAGACGGAAACACCATATATTTT.

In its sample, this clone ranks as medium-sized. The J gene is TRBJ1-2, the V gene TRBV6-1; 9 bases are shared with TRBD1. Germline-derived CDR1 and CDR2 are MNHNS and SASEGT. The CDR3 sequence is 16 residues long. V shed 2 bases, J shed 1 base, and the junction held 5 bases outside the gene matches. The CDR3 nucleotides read TGTGCCAGCAGTGAATTCGGGACAGGGATTAACTATGGCTACACCTTC. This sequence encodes CASSEFGTGINYGYTF.